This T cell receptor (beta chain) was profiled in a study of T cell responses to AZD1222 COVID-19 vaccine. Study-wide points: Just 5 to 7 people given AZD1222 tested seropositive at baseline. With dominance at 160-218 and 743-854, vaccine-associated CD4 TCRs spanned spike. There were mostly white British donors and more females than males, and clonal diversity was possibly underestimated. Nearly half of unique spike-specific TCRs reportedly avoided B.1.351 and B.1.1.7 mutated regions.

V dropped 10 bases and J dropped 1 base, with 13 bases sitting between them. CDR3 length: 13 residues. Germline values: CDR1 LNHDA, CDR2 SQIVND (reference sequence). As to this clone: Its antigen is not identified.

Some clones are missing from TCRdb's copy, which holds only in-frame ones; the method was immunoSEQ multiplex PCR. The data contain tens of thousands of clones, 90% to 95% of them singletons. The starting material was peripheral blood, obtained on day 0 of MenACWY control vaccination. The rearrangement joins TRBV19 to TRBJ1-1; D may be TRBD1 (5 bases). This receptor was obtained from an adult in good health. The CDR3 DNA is TGTGCCACTCAAACGGGGACGAACACTGAAGCTTTCTTT. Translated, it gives CATQTGTNTEAFF.